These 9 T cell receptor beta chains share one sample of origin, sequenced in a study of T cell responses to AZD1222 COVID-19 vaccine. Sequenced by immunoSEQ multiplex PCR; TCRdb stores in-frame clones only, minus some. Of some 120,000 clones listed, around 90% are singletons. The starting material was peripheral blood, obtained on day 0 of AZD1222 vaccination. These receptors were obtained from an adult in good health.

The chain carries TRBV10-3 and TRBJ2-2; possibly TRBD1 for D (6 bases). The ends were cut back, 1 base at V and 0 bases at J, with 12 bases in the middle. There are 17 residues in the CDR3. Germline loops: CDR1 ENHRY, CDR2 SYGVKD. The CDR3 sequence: CAISELATGSNTGELFF. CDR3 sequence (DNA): TGTGCCATCAGTGAGTTGGCTACAGGGTCGAACACCGGGGAGCTGTTTTTT.

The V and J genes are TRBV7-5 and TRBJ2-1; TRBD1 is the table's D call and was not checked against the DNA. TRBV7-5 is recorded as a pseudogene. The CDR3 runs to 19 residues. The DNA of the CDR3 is TGTGCCAGAAGCCCGATCGGGGACAGGGGGCGCATGGTCAACGATGAGCAGTTCTTC. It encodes CARSPIGDRGRMVNDEQFF.

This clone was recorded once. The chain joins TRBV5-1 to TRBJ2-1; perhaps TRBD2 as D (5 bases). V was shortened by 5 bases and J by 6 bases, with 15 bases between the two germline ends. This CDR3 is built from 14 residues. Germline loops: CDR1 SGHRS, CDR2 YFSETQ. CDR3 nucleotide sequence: TGCGCCAGCAGAATAACCAGCGGTGTCAATGAGCAGTTCTTC. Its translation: CASRITSGVNEQFF.

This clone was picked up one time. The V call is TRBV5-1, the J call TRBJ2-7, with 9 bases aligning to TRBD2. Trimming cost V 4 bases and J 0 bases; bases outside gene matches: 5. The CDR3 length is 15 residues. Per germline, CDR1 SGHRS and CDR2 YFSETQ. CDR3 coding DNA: TGCGCCAGCAGCGGAAGCGGGAGGTACTCCTACGAGCAGTACTTC. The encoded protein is CASSGSGRYSYEQYF.

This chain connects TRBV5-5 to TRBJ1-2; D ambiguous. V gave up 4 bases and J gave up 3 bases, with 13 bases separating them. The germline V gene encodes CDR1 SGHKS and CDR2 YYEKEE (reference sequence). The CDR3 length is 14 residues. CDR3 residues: CASSGLSMDYGYTF. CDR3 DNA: TGTGCCAGCAGCGGGCTCTCAATGGACTATGGCTACACCTTC.

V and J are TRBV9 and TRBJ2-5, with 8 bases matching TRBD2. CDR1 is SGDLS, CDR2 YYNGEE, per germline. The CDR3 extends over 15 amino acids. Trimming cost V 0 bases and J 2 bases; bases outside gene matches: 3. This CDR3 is CASSVDSGEQETQYF. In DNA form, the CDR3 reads TGTGCCAGCAGCGTAGATAGCGGGGAGCAAGAGACCCAGTACTTC.

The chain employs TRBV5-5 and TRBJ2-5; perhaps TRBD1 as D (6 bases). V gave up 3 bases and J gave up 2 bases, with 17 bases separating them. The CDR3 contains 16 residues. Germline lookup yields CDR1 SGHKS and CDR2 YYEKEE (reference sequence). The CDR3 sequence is CASSWGRSALQETQYF. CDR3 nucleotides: TGTGCCAGCAGCTGGGGGCGGAGCGCACTTCAAGAGACCCAGTACTTC. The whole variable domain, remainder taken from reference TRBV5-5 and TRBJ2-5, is DAGVTQSPTHLIKTRGQQVTLRCSPISGHKSVSWYQQVLGQGPQFIFQYYEKEERGRGNFPDRFSARQFPNYSSELNVNALLLGDSALYLCASSWGRSALQETQYFGPGTRLLVL.

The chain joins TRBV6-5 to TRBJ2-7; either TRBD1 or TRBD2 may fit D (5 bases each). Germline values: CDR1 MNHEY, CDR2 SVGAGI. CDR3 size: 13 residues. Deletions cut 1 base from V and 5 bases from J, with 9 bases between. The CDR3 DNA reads TGTGCCAGCAGTTACTTCAGGGACCACGAGCAGTACTTC. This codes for CASSYFRDHEQYF.

The DNA for the CDR3 is TGTGCCAGCAGAAGCACCGGGACTGCAACTAATGAAAAACTGTTTTTT. It codes for CASRSTGTATNEKLFF. The chain combines TRBV6-4 with TRBJ1-4; D is possibly TRBD1 (5 bases). The CDR3 is made up of 16 amino acids. Germline lookup yields CDR1 MRHNA and CDR2 SNTAGT. V was pared by 6 bases and J by 0 bases, with 14 bases between.